Following are 28 T cell receptor beta chains from one sample sequenced in a study of cytotoxic CD8 clonotypes in ibrutinib-treated CLL. The repertoire was sequenced with immunoSEQ multiplex PCR; TCRdb's copy has only in-frame clones and lacks some. This table holds about 140,000 clones, more than 75% found once. The sample here was PBMCs, taken after 36 months of ibrutinib treatment. The receptors here all came from a human donor with chronic lymphocytic leukemia.

The chain combines TRBV5-1 with TRBJ1-5, with 7 bases lining up with TRBD1. This CDR3 is 15 amino acids long. V shed 4 bases and J 5 bases; nucleotides not matched to a gene: 9. Germline CDR1 is SGHRS and CDR2 is YFSETQ. CDR3 sequence reads: CASSPPGTAYQPQHF. The CDR3 DNA sequence: TGCGCCAGCAGCCCGCCCGGGACAGCCTATCAGCCCCAGCATTTT.

This clone was counted a few times. The gene calls are TRBV5-1 and TRBJ2-2; D is unclear. Germline-derived CDR1 and CDR2 are SGHRS and YFSETQ. The CDR3 has 15 amino acids. V shed 0 bases and J shed 3 bases, with 9 bases lying between them. The CDR3 region has the DNA TGCGCCAGCAGCTTGGATAGGGTTCACACCGGGGAGCTGTTTTTT. Amino acids: CASSLDRVHTGELFF.

The chain employs TRBV11-2 and TRBJ1-1; D is unresolved. Germline V CDR1 and CDR2: SGHAT, FQNNGV. V was trimmed by 1 base and J by 0 bases, leaving 12 bases between them. This CDR3 comprises 16 residues. CDR3 amino acids: CASSLGPWVLNTEAFF. DNA of the CDR3: TGTGCCAGCAGCTTAGGCCCTTGGGTCCTGAACACTGAAGCTTTCTTT.

The CDR3 region is CASSQELELFF. The CDR3 nucleotides are TGTGCCAGCAGCCAAGAGCTGGAACTGTTTTTT. The chain has TRBV4-2 and TRBJ1-4; D remains ambiguous. The CDR3 has 11 residues. Trimming pared 0 bases from V and 12 bases from J, leaving 5 bases between. Germline lookup yields CDR1 LGHNA and CDR2 YNFKEQ.

The chain joins TRBV28 to TRBJ1-3; D may be TRBD1 (6 bases). The V gene lost 0 bases and the J gene lost 7 bases, with 16 bases spanning the gap. Germline CDR1 is MDHEN and CDR2 is SYDVKM. The CDR3 loop spans 16 amino acids. The CDR3 region has the DNA TGTGCCAGCAGTTTATGGGGCCAGGGGATCGGTAACACCATATATTTT. It encodes CASSLWGQGIGNTIYF.

The genes are TRBV10-3 and TRBJ2-1; D may be TRBD1 (6 bases). CDR1 and CDR2 (germline): ENHRY, SYGVKD. The CDR3 runs to 12 residues. Trimming pared 11 bases from V and 8 bases from J, leaving 16 bases between. CDR3 nucleotide sequence: TGTGCCGCCGGACAGCCCGGCGATGAGCAGTTCTTC. Encoded protein: CAAGQPGDEQFF.

This sequence joins TRBV11-2 and TRBJ2-1; D tentatively fits TRBD1 or TRBD2 (5 bases each). Germline assignment: CDR1 SGHAT and CDR2 FQNNGV. V gave up 2 bases and J gave up 0 bases, with 11 bases separating them. The CDR3 contains 16 residues. The CDR3 sequence is CASSLMAGGSYNEQFF. CDR3 DNA sequence: TGTGCCAGCAGCTTAATGGCTGGGGGCTCCTACAATGAGCAGTTCTTC. The entire variable domain, with the rest obtained from reference TRBV11-2 and TRBJ2-1, is as follows: EAGVAQSPRYKIIEKRQSVAFWCNPISGHATLYWYQQILGQGPKLLIQFQNNGVVDDSQLPKDRFSAERLKGVDSTLKIQPAKLEDSAVYLCASSLMAGGSYNEQFFGPGTRLTVL.

The gene calls are TRBV25-1 and TRBJ1-1; no clear D gene. The germline gives CDR1 MGHDK, CDR2 SYGVNS. CDR3 length: 14 amino acids. The V and J ends lost 0 bases and 1 base respectively, with 6 bases between them. The CDR3 sequence is CASSEYYGNTEAFF. CDR3 nucleotide sequence: TGTGCCAGCAGTGAATATTACGGGAACACTGAAGCTTTCTTT.

The chain combines TRBV10-2 with TRBJ2-1; tentative D call: TRBD1 (6 bases). The V end lost 6 bases, the J end lost 8 bases, and 17 bases lay between the germline ends. CDR3 length: 14 amino acids. Germline values: CDR1 WSHSY, CDR2 SAAADI. The CDR3: CASRPAQTGHEQFF. The CDR3 DNA is TGCGCCAGCAGGCCCGCTCAAACAGGGCATGAGCAGTTCTTC.

The chain couples TRBV5-4 to TRBJ1-2; tentative D call: TRBD1 (6 bases). This CDR3 has 12 residues. The germline V gene encodes CDR1 SGHNT and CDR2 YYREEE (reference sequence). Trimming shortened V by 4 bases and J by 7 bases, and 11 bases separated the two germline ends. CDR3 amino acids: CASSRTVSGYTF. The CDR3 bases are TGTGCCAGCAGCCGGACAGTTAGTGGCTACACCTTC.

For this clone: This same CDR3 is encoded by further DNA sequences in the sample. The rearrangement uses TRBV28 and TRBJ2-7; no definite D call. Germline V gives CDR1 MDHEN, CDR2 SYDVKM. There are 10 residues in the CDR3. V shed 3 bases and J shed 5 bases, with 2 bases lying between them. CDR3 bases: TGTGCCAGCAGTTTTCACGAGCAGTACTTC. It codes for CASSFHEQYF.

The J gene is TRBJ1-2, the V gene TRBV5-1; D is unresolved. Per germline, CDR1 SGHRS and CDR2 YFSETQ. V was clipped by 0 bases and J by 3 bases, with 6 bases between them. This CDR3 has 13 amino acids. The CDR3 DNA reads TGCGCCAGCAGCTTGGTTCGGGACTATGGCTACACCTTC. Amino acid sequence: CASSLVRDYGYTF.

This chain connects TRBV5-6 to TRBJ2-5, with 8 bases fitting TRBD2. Germline V gene lookup returns CDR1 SGHDT and CDR2 YYEEEE. With V trimmed by 0 bases and J by 2 bases, 6 bases remained unmatched. The CDR3 is 16 residues long. For the CDR3, the DNA is TGTGCCAGCAGCTTGGAGCTTAGCGGGACGCAAGAGACCCAGTACTTC. Protein product: CASSLELSGTQETQYF.

This clone was seen only once. Other nucleotide sequences from this sample produce the same CDR3. This chain connects TRBV7-9 to TRBJ1-5; tentatively, D is TRBD1 (5 bases). V was cut by 5 bases and J by 2 bases, with 13 bases left in between. CDR1 and CDR2 (germline): SEHNR, FQNEAQ (reference sequence). The CDR3 runs 15 residues. The chain's CDR3 is CASSPRGGGNQPQHF. As DNA, the CDR3 is TGTGCCAGCAGCCCCCGCGGGGGTGGCAATCAGCCCCAGCATTTT.

The chain employs TRBV2 and TRBJ1-1; tentatively, D is TRBD1 (5 bases). The CDR3 covers 11 residues. Germline CDR1 SNHLY, CDR2 FYNNEI. V was pared by 3 bases and J by 10 bases, with 9 bases between. The CDR3 nucleotides read TGTGCCAGCAGTGACTGGGGGGGAGCTTTCTTT. This gives the protein CASSDWGGAFF.

This clone was found a few times. The chain links TRBV11-2 to TRBJ1-6, with 7 bases lining up with TRBD1. Germline V lookup: CDR1 SGHAT, CDR2 FQNNGV. This CDR3 comprises 14 residues. With V trimmed by 5 bases and J by 5 bases, 3 bases remained unmatched. Written as DNA, the CDR3 is TGTGCCAGCAGCAGGGGACAGAATAATTCACCCCTCCACTTT. It is translated as CASSRGQNNSPLHF.

CDR3 nucleotides: TGTGCCAGCTCACCTAAGGCAGGGTCGGGTCAGCCCCAGCATTTT. It specifies CASSPKAGSGQPQHF. The genes are TRBV18 and TRBJ1-5; perhaps TRBD1 as D (5 bases). The CDR3 has 15 residues. In germline, CDR1 is KGHSH, CDR2 LQKENI. V was pared by 3 bases and J by 6 bases, with 15 bases between.

CDR3 bases: TGTGCCAGCACACCACAGGGGGCTGAGGAGCAGTTCTTC. It is translated as CASTPQGAEEQFF. The chain has TRBV6-1 and TRBJ2-1; 9 nucleotides match TRBD1. CDR3 length equals 13 residues. Germline V gene sequence: CDR1 MNHNS, CDR2 SASEGT. V was pared by 7 bases and J by 10 bases, with 8 bases of the junction left unmatched.

CDR3 protein: CASSQDYVGETQYF. The CDR3 nucleotides read TGTGCCAGCAGCCAAGATTACGTGGGAGAGACCCAGTACTTC. This chain uses TRBV5-4 with TRBJ2-5; D remains ambiguous. The CDR3 has 14 amino acids. Germline V gives CDR1 SGHNT, CDR2 YYREEE (reference sequence). The V end was cut by 4 bases, the J end by 4 bases, with 14 bases between.

The sample holds a few counts of this clone. CDR3 coding DNA: TGTGCCACCCCCCGCGGGGGACAGACTAATCAGCCCCAGCATTTT. Its translation is CATPRGGQTNQPQHF. The chain is built from TRBV27 and TRBJ1-5, with 7 positions matching TRBD1. Losses at the gene ends were 10 bases for V and 4 bases for J; bases not matched to a gene: 13. CDR3 length: 15 amino acids. Germline V gene lookup returns CDR1 MNHEY and CDR2 SMNVEV (reference sequence).

There are a few counts of this clone. The chain recombines TRBV27 with TRBJ1-1, with a tentative D call TRBD1 (6 bases). V shed 2 bases and J shed 1 base, with 20 bases lying between them. The CDR3 loop spans 18 amino acids. Germline V gives CDR1 MNHEY, CDR2 SMNVEV (reference sequence). This CDR3 reads CASSLGGGQPWWNTEAFF. CDR3 bases: TGTGCCAGCAGTTTAGGCGGGGGGCAGCCCTGGTGGAACACTGAAGCTTTCTTT.

The V gene is TRBV5-1, the J gene TRBJ1-1; 8 bases agree with TRBD1. This CDR3 has 14 amino acids. Germline V gives CDR1 SGHRS, CDR2 YFSETQ. J was trimmed by 1 base and V by 3 bases; bases with no gene match: 2. DNA for the CDR3: TGCGCCAGCAGCTATGGGACAGGGAACACTGAAGCTTTCTTT. Translation gives CASSYGTGNTEAFF.

The chain has TRBV21-1 and TRBJ2-7; TRBD1, as called in the table, went unchecked against the DNA. TRBV21-1 is marked as a pseudogene. The CDR3 consists of 14 residues. The CDR3 is CASSAKTDTYEQYF. The CDR3 DNA sequence: TGTGCCAGCAGCGCTAAGACAGATACCTACGAGCAGTACTTC.

The chain couples TRBV18 to TRBJ1-6, with no clear D. This CDR3 contains 13 residues. Trimming shortened V by 5 bases and J by 14 bases, and 16 bases separated the two germline ends. Germline values: CDR1 KGHSH, CDR2 LQKENI. CDR3: CASSYAAARALHF. CDR3 DNA: TGTGCCAGCTCATACGCGGCCGCGAGGGCCCTCCACTTT.

In this sample, this clone turned up a few times. The chain uses TRBV10-3 and TRBJ2-1; 13 bases line up with TRBD2. J was trimmed by 0 bases and V by 0 bases; bases with no gene match: 2. This CDR3 is built from 18 residues. Germline-derived CDR1 and CDR2 are ENHRY and SYGVKD. The CDR3 sequence is CAISESGTSGTSYNEQFF. The DNA for the CDR3 is TGTGCCATCAGTGAGTCAGGGACTAGCGGGACCTCCTACAATGAGCAGTTCTTC.

The rearrangement uses TRBV10-3 and TRBJ2-7, with D possibly TRBD1 on 5 matching bases. Germline V CDR1 and CDR2: ENHRY, SYGVKD. The V and J ends lost 1 base and 1 base respectively, with 14 bases between them. The CDR3 spans 16 residues. The CDR3 region is CAISELGLLKSYEQYF. As DNA, the CDR3 is TGTGCCATCAGTGAGTTGGGGCTGCTAAAATCCTACGAGCAGTACTTC.

This chain connects TRBV6-1 to TRBJ1-5; 9 nucleotides agree with TRBD1. CDR1 and CDR2 from the germline V gene are MNHNS and SASEGT. V was pared by 6 bases and J by 10 bases, with 16 bases of the junction left unmatched. This CDR3 is 16 amino acids long. The CDR3 DNA reads as TGTGCCAGCAGCGAACCCGGAAGGACAGGGGTAATACCCCAGCATTTT. Translated: CASSEPGRTGVIPQHF.

V gene TRBV6-6 combines with J gene TRBJ1-5; D is uncertain. In germline, CDR1 is MNHNY, CDR2 SVGAGI (reference sequence). Trimming took off 6 bases at V and 4 bases at J, with 10 bases between the two ends. The CDR3 covers 13 residues. The chain's CDR3 is CASSQLGNQPQHF. The CDR3, as DNA: TGTGCCAGCAGCCAGCTGGGGAATCAGCCCCAGCATTTT.